Listed below are T cell receptor beta chains from one sample, sequenced in a study of T cell responses to AZD1222 COVID-19 vaccine. Assay used: immunoSEQ multiplex PCR; TCRdb lists only in-frame clones, some missing. Among some 96,000 clones, roughly 91% were seen once, and the ten largest hold under 2%. The starting material was peripheral blood, obtained on day 0 of AZD1222 vaccination. The receptor set was obtained from an adult in good health. Both conserved end residues are part of each CDR3. A D gene is named only where the DNA matches it firmly. Clone size is stated in some rows and not others, as once, few, many or a class when expanded.

clone_size: -
d_call: -
v_call: TRBV14
j_call: TRBJ2-2
cdr3_nt: TGTGCCAGCAGCGAGGAGGTGCCCGGGGAGCTGTTTTTT
cdr3_aa: CASSEEVPGELFF

clone_size: medium-sized
d_call: -
v_call: TRBV12-3/TRBV12-4
j_call: TRBJ2-2
cdr3_nt: TGTGCCAGCAGTTTAGCTGTCGCCGGGGAGCTGTTTTTT
cdr3_aa: CASSLAVAGELFF

clone_size: -
d_call: TRBD2
v_call: TRBV14
j_call: TRBJ2-1
cdr3_nt: TGTGCCAGCAGCCATGGTAGTCCGGGAGGCACTCAAAGCTCCTACAATGAGCAGTTCTTC
cdr3_aa: CASSHGSPGGTQSSYNEQFF

clone_size: -
d_call: TRBD1
v_call: TRBV28
j_call: TRBJ1-2
cdr3_nt: TGTGCCAGCAGTCCAGGGTGGGCAGGGGGCTTTGGCTACACCTTC
cdr3_aa: CASSPGWAGGFGYTF

clone_size: -
d_call: -
v_call: TRBV28
j_call: TRBJ1-5
cdr3_nt: TGTGCCAGCAGTCCGGTCCCAGATCAGCCCCAGCATTTT
cdr3_aa: CASSPVPDQPQHF

clone_size: -
d_call: -
v_call: TRBV2
j_call: TRBJ2-3
cdr3_nt: TGTGCCAGCAGTGGTAGCGTGGGGAGGGATACGCAGTATTTT
cdr3_aa: CASSGSVGRDTQYF

clone_size: few
d_call: -
v_call: TRBV11-2
j_call: TRBJ2-1
cdr3_nt: TGTGCCAGCAGTCAAACTGCAGCACAGTTCTTC
cdr3_aa: CASSQTAAQFF

clone_size: few
d_call: TRBD1
v_call: TRBV28
j_call: TRBJ1-6
cdr3_nt: TGTGCCAGCAGTCTTCAGGGACAGGGGAATTCACCCCTCCACTTT
cdr3_aa: CASSLQGQGNSPLHF

clone_size: -
d_call: -
v_call: TRBV28
j_call: TRBJ2-7
cdr3_nt: TGTGCCAGCAGTCAGGGAAGCTCCTACGAGCAGTACTTC
cdr3_aa: CASSQGSSYEQYF

clone_size: -
d_call: -
v_call: TRBV30
j_call: TRBJ2-3
cdr3_nt: TGTGCCTGGAGTGCCGGGTCAGGCACAGATACGCAGTATTTT
cdr3_aa: CAWSAGSGTDTQYF

clone_size: -
d_call: TRBD2
v_call: TRBV5-6
j_call: TRBJ2-1
cdr3_nt: TGTGCCAGCAGCTACACTAGCGGGATGTACAATGAGCAGTTCTTC
cdr3_aa: CASSYTSGMYNEQFF

clone_size: -
d_call: -
v_call: TRBV20-1
j_call: TRBJ1-1
cdr3_nt: TGCAGTGCTAGTCTTGTTCTGGGCACTGAAGCTTTCTTT
cdr3_aa: CSASLVLGTEAFF

clone_size: -
d_call: -
v_call: TRBV30
j_call: TRBJ2-5
cdr3_nt: TGTGCCTGGAGTCTCCTCGAGAACCAAGAGACCCAGTACTTC
cdr3_aa: CAWSLLENQETQYF

clone_size: -
d_call: -
v_call: TRBV9
j_call: TRBJ2-7
cdr3_nt: TGTGCCAGCAGCGCAAGGGGGGCGGACTCCTACGAGCAGTACTTC
cdr3_aa: CASSARGADSYEQYF

clone_size: -
d_call: -
v_call: TRBV19
j_call: TRBJ1-5
cdr3_nt: TGTGCCAGTCGCCGGGAGGCTATTAGCAATCAGCCCCAGCATTTT
cdr3_aa: CASRREAISNQPQHF

clone_size: -
d_call: TRBD2
v_call: TRBV27
j_call: TRBJ2-7
cdr3_nt: TGTGCCAGCAGTTGGGGTAGCGGGGCCCGTTCCTACGAGCAGTACTTC
cdr3_aa: CASSWGSGARSYEQYF

clone_size: -
d_call: -
v_call: TRBV4-1
j_call: TRBJ1-3
cdr3_nt: TGCGCCAGCAGCCTCCCCCGGGAGACTGGAAACACCATATATTTT
cdr3_aa: CASSLPRETGNTIYF

clone_size: -
d_call: -
v_call: TRBV27
j_call: TRBJ1-5
cdr3_nt: TGTGCCAGCAGTTTATATTGGGGGCAGGGATTCTCTAGCAATCAGCCCCAGCATTTT
cdr3_aa: CASSLYWGQGFSSNQPQHF

clone_size: -
d_call: -
v_call: TRBV18
j_call: TRBJ2-5
cdr3_nt: TGTGCCAGCTCAATGCGGACCCAAGAGACCCAGTACTTC
cdr3_aa: CASSMRTQETQYF

clone_size: -
d_call: -
v_call: TRBV6-1
j_call: TRBJ2-5
cdr3_nt: TGTGCCAGCAGTGAACAGGGGGAGACCCAGTACTTC
cdr3_aa: CASSEQGETQYF

clone_size: -
d_call: -
v_call: TRBV4-1
j_call: TRBJ1-5
cdr3_nt: TGCGCCAGCAGCCCTGGGGAGGGGTTCGAACCCCAGCATTTT
cdr3_aa: CASSPGEGFEPQHF

clone_size: -
d_call: TRBD2
v_call: TRBV11-3
j_call: TRBJ2-1
cdr3_nt: TGTGCCAGCAGCCGCGGGGGGGAGGTGGTAAATGAGCAGTTCTTC
cdr3_aa: CASSRGGEVVNEQFF

clone_size: -
d_call: -
v_call: TRBV12-3/TRBV12-4
j_call: TRBJ2-1
cdr3_nt: TGTGCCAGCAGTCCCGGTAGATACAATGAGCAGTTCTTC
cdr3_aa: CASSPGRYNEQFF

clone_size: -
d_call: -
v_call: TRBV12-2
j_call: TRBJ1-2
cdr3_nt: TGTGCAAGTCGGGAAGGCAGGGGGAGCTACACCTTC
cdr3_aa: CASREGRGSYTF

clone_size: -
d_call: -
v_call: TRBV6-2/TRBV6-3
j_call: TRBJ1-1
cdr3_nt: TGTGCCAGCAGTTACCGGGTCTTACACACTGAAGCTTTCTTT
cdr3_aa: CASSYRVLHTEAFF

clone_size: -
d_call: -
v_call: TRBV27
j_call: TRBJ2-1
cdr3_nt: TGTGCCAGCAGTTCATCACTAGGTGAGCAGTTCTTC
cdr3_aa: CASSSSLGEQFF

clone_size: -
d_call: -
v_call: TRBV18
j_call: TRBJ2-3
cdr3_nt: TGTGCCAGCTCACCTGGGGCCTCCGGGGCAGATACGCAGTATTTT
cdr3_aa: CASSPGASGADTQYF

clone_size: -
d_call: -
v_call: TRBV4-1
j_call: TRBJ2-1
cdr3_nt: TGCGCCAGCAGCCAAGATGGGCGGTGGAGCTCCTACAATGAGCAGTTCTTC
cdr3_aa: CASSQDGRWSSYNEQFF

clone_size: -
d_call: TRBD1
v_call: TRBV27
j_call: TRBJ1-6
cdr3_nt: TGTGCCAGCAGAGGACAGGGTTCCAGTTCACCCCTCCACTTT
cdr3_aa: CASRGQGSSSPLHF

clone_size: -
d_call: -
v_call: TRBV7-6
j_call: TRBJ2-7
cdr3_nt: TGTGCCAGCAGCTTATTGGGCACATCCTACGAGCAGTACTTC
cdr3_aa: CASSLLGTSYEQYF

clone_size: -
d_call: -
v_call: TRBV7-8
j_call: TRBJ1-2
cdr3_nt: TGTGCCAGCAGCCGCTCTAAGGGCTATGGCTACACCTTC
cdr3_aa: CASSRSKGYGYTF

clone_size: -
d_call: TRBD1
v_call: TRBV5-6
j_call: TRBJ2-7
cdr3_nt: TGTGCCAGCAGCTTGGCCGGACAGGGATACGAGCAGTACTTC
cdr3_aa: CASSLAGQGYEQYF

clone_size: -
d_call: TRBD1
v_call: TRBV7-9
j_call: TRBJ1-4
cdr3_nt: TGTGCCAGCAGCCCGGGACAGGGGGTTTATAATGAAAAACTGTTTTTT
cdr3_aa: CASSPGQGVYNEKLFF

clone_size: -
d_call: TRBD2
v_call: TRBV9
j_call: TRBJ2-1
cdr3_nt: TGTGCCAGCAGCGTAGAGCCGACTAGCGGGACTAGGAATGAGCAGTTCTTC
cdr3_aa: CASSVEPTSGTRNEQFF

clone_size: -
d_call: TRBD2
v_call: TRBV5-8
j_call: TRBJ2-3
cdr3_nt: TGTGCCAGCAGCTTAGCGGGAGGCGCAGATACGCAGTATTTT
cdr3_aa: CASSLAGGADTQYF

clone_size: -
d_call: -
v_call: TRBV5-5
j_call: TRBJ2-3
cdr3_nt: TGTGCCAGCAGCACCGGACAGTACACAGATACGCAGTATTTT
cdr3_aa: CASSTGQYTDTQYF

clone_size: -
d_call: TRBD2
v_call: TRBV7-3
j_call: TRBJ2-1
cdr3_nt: TGTGCCAGCAGCTTAGCTAGCGGGAGAGGGAATGAGCAGTTCTTC
cdr3_aa: CASSLASGRGNEQFF

clone_size: -
d_call: -
v_call: TRBV7-2
j_call: TRBJ2-1
cdr3_nt: TGTGCCAGCAGCTTAGTCGCTGGCGGGAACTACAATGAGCAGTTCTTC
cdr3_aa: CASSLVAGGNYNEQFF

clone_size: once
d_call: TRBD2
v_call: TRBV4-2
j_call: TRBJ2-5
cdr3_nt: TGTGCCAGCAGCCAAGGAAGCCTAGCGGGGAAAGAGACCCAGTACTTC
cdr3_aa: CASSQGSLAGKETQYF

clone_size: -
d_call: -
v_call: TRBV9
j_call: TRBJ1-4
cdr3_nt: TGTGCCAGCAGCGAAACGCTGGACCCAAGGGCGGAAAAACTGTTTTTT
cdr3_aa: CASSETLDPRAEKLFF

clone_size: once
d_call: TRBD2
v_call: TRBV5-1
j_call: TRBJ2-1
cdr3_nt: TGCGCCAGCAGCTTGGGTGGACTAGCGGGGTACAATGAGCAGTTCTTC
cdr3_aa: CASSLGGLAGYNEQFF

clone_size: -
d_call: TRBD1
v_call: TRBV7-2
j_call: TRBJ1-2
cdr3_nt: TGTGCCAGCAGCTTAGTGATCAGGGGGCAATCTAACTATGGCTACACCTTC
cdr3_aa: CASSLVIRGQSNYGYTF

clone_size: -
d_call: TRBD1
v_call: TRBV29-1
j_call: TRBJ1-1
cdr3_nt: TGCAGCGTTACCCGACAGGGTGGATACACTGAAGCTTTCTTT
cdr3_aa: CSVTRQGGYTEAFF

clone_size: -
d_call: TRBD1
v_call: TRBV28
j_call: TRBJ1-6
cdr3_nt: TGTGCCGGAAGACAGGGGGCTTTTGATAATTCACCCCTCCACTTT
cdr3_aa: CAGRQGAFDNSPLHF

clone_size: -
d_call: TRBD2
v_call: TRBV4-2
j_call: TRBJ2-7
cdr3_nt: TGTGCCAGCAGCCAAGATTTGGCGGGAGTGACTTACGAGCAGTACTTC
cdr3_aa: CASSQDLAGVTYEQYF

clone_size: -
d_call: -
v_call: TRBV18
j_call: TRBJ1-1
cdr3_nt: TGTGCCAGCTCACCGGGCGGTGAAGCTTTCTTT
cdr3_aa: CASSPGGEAFF

clone_size: -
d_call: TRBD1
v_call: TRBV2
j_call: TRBJ1-1
cdr3_nt: TGTGCCAGGGGGGAAGGGGGCCGAGCTTTCTTT
cdr3_aa: CARGEGGRAFF

clone_size: -
d_call: TRBD1
v_call: TRBV27
j_call: TRBJ1-4
cdr3_nt: TGTGCCAGCAGTTTGAACAGGGGGAAGGAACGCGAAAAACTGTTTTTT
cdr3_aa: CASSLNRGKEREKLFF

clone_size: -
d_call: -
v_call: TRBV5-1
j_call: TRBJ2-5
cdr3_nt: TGCGCCAGCAGCTTGGGCCCCCAGGGGCCACAAGAGACCCAGTACTTC
cdr3_aa: CASSLGPQGPQETQYF

clone_size: -
d_call: TRBD1
v_call: TRBV5-1
j_call: TRBJ1-1
cdr3_nt: TGCGCCAGCAGCCAATTACCAGGGGGTGGGGAGAACACTGAAGCTTTCTTT
cdr3_aa: CASSQLPGGGENTEAFF

clone_size: few
d_call: -
v_call: TRBV5-1
j_call: TRBJ1-1
cdr3_nt: TGCGCCAGCAGCTTTGGAGGGCTCGGCACTGAAGCTTTCTTT
cdr3_aa: CASSFGGLGTEAFF

clone_size: -
d_call: -
v_call: TRBV5-5
j_call: TRBJ1-5
cdr3_nt: TGTGCCAGCAGCTTGGTGGGGGGCAATCAGCCCCAGCATTTT
cdr3_aa: CASSLVGGNQPQHF

clone_size: once
d_call: -
v_call: TRBV20-1
j_call: TRBJ2-5
cdr3_nt: TGCAGTGCCCACAGGGAAGAGACCCAGTACTTC
cdr3_aa: CSAHREETQYF

clone_size: few
d_call: -
v_call: TRBV27
j_call: TRBJ2-7
cdr3_nt: TGTGCCAGCAGTCCTGGCAGGGTAAAGTGGCGTCAGCAAGAGGGGGACTACGAGCAGTACTTC
cdr3_aa: CASSPGRVKWRQQEGDYEQYF

clone_size: -
d_call: -
v_call: TRBV10-3
j_call: TRBJ2-7
cdr3_nt: TGTGCCATCAGTGAGGCCTACTACGAGCAGTACTTC
cdr3_aa: CAISEAYYEQYF

clone_size: -
d_call: -
v_call: TRBV6-5
j_call: TRBJ2-3
cdr3_nt: TGTGCCAGCAGTTACTTTACCTCGGGGCCAGATACGCAGTATTTT
cdr3_aa: CASSYFTSGPDTQYF

clone_size: -
d_call: -
v_call: TRBV7-2
j_call: TRBJ2-3
cdr3_nt: TGTGCCAGCAGCTTATCCAGCGGAAGCACAGATACGCAGTATTTT
cdr3_aa: CASSLSSGSTDTQYF

clone_size: once
d_call: -
v_call: TRBV21-1
j_call: TRBJ1-1
cdr3_nt: TGTGCCAGCAGCGTAAGAGGAGGAAGGATAACTGAAGCTTTCTTT
cdr3_aa: CASSVRGGRITEAFF

clone_size: -
d_call: -
v_call: TRBV19
j_call: TRBJ2-1
cdr3_nt: TGTGCCAGTAGTAGAACCCCATACGGCGAGCAGTTCTTC
cdr3_aa: CASSRTPYGEQFF